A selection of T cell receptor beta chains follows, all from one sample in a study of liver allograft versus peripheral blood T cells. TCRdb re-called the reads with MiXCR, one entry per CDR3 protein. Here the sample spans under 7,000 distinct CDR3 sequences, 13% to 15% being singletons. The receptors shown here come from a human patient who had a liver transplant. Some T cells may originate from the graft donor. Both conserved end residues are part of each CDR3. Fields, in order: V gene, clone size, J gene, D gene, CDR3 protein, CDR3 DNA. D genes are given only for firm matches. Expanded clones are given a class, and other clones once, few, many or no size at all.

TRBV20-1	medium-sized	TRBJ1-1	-	CSARDPGISGTEAFF	TGCAGTGCTAGAGATCCGGGTATTTCGGGAACTGAAGCTTTCTTT
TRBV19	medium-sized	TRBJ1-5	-	CASSRTAEGNQPQHF	TGTGCCAGTAGCCGGACAGCCGAGGGCAATCAGCCCCAGCATTTT
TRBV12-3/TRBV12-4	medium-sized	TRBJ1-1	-	CASSLGGAGGTEAFF	TGTGCCAGCAGTTTAGGTGGGGCTGGGGGCACTGAAGCTTTCTTT
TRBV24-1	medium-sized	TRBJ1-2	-	CATSDDERRGYTF	TGTGCCACCAGTGATGATGAACGGAGGGGCTACACCTTC
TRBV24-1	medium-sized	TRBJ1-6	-	CATPTVYNSPLHF	TGTGCCACCCCGACAGTCTATAATTCACCCCTCCACTTT
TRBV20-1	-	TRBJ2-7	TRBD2	CSAGVAGEDHEQYF	TGCAGTGCTGGAGTAGCGGGAGAGGACCACGAGCAGTACTTC
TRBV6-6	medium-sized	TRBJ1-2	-	CASSYSGGGSGYTF	TGTGCCAGCAGTTACTCGGGCGGGGGTAGTGGCTACACCTTC
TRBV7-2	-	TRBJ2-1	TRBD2	CASIPDIYGGRRNEQFF	TGTGCCAGCATCCCTGATATTTATGGCGGGAGGCGCAATGAGCAGTTCTTC
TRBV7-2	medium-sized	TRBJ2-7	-	CASSLRADSSYEQYF	TGTGCCAGCAGCTTACGGGCGGACAGCTCCTACGAGCAGTACTTC
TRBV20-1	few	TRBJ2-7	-	CSAPRGTKRSPYEQYF	TGCAGTGCCCCCCGAGGTACGAAGCGGTCTCCCTACGAGCAGTACTTC
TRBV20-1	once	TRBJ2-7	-	CSEDSGSKGEQYF	TGCAGTGAAGACTCAGGGAGTAAGGGGGAGCAGTACTTC
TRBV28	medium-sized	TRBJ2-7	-	CASSQYRAPSYEQYF	TGTGCCAGCAGTCAATACAGGGCCCCCTCCTACGAGCAGTACTTC
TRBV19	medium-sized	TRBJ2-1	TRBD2	CASSAGTTYNEQFF	TGTGCCAGTAGTGCCGGGACTACCTACAATGAGCAGTTCTTC
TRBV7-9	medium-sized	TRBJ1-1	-	CASSLVTVEEAFF	TGTGCCAGCAGCTTAGTGACAGTAGAGGAAGCTTTCTTT
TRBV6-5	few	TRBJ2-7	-	CASSYVVNGEQYF	TGTGCCAGCAGTTACGTCGTTAACGGCGAGCAGTACTTC
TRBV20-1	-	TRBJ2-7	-	CSAERRGVGNEQYF	TGCAGTGCCGAGAGGAGGGGAGTAGGCAACGAGCAGTACTTC
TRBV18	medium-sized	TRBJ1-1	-	CASSPPIFTEAFF	TGTGCCAGCTCGCCACCCATTTTCACTGAAGCTTTCTTT
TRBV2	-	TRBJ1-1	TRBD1	CASTNDRGVTEAFF	TGTGCCAGCACCAACGACAGGGGGGTCACTGAAGCTTTCTTT
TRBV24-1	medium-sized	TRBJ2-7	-	CATSDFPASYEQYF	TGTGCCACCAGTGATTTCCCAGCTAGCTACGAGCAGTACTTC
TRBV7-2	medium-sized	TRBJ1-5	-	CASSLLMSQPQHF	TGTGCCAGCAGCTTACTAATGAGCCAGCCCCAGCATTTT
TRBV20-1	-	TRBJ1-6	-	CSASQGMYSPLHF	TGCAGTGCTAGTCAGGGGATGTATTCACCCCTCCACTTT
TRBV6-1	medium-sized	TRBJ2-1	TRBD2	CASSERTSGKLYNEQFF	TGTGCCAGCAGTGAAAGGACTAGCGGGAAACTATACAATGAGCAGTTCTTC
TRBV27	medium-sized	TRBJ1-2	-	CASSSGSETGGYTF	TGTGCCAGCAGTTCCGGATCTGAAACTGGAGGCTACACCTTC
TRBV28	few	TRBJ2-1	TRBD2	CASSPGTSGSSYNEQFF	TGTGCCAGCAGTCCAGGGACTAGCGGAAGCTCCTACAATGAGCAGTTCTTC
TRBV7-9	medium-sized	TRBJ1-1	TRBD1	CASSLQGENTEAFF	TGTGCCAGCAGCTTACAGGGGGAGAACACTGAAGCTTTCTTT
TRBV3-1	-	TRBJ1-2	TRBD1	CASSHRDRGSGYTF	TGTGCCAGCAGCCACCGTGACAGGGGTAGTGGCTACACCTTC